This T cell receptor beta chain was profiled in a study of Ad26.COV2.S vaccination and SARS-CoV-2 variants. As for the study in general: Donor participated within the Ad26.COV2.S arm of the COV1001 trial. Doses of Ad26.COV2.S were injected into muscle once or twice, 56 days apart.

Using immunoSEQ multiplex PCR, the repertoire was profiled, and TCRdb retains in-frame clones only, with some absent. The repertoire has about 330,000 clones, 85% to 90% of them found once; the top ten carry about 5%. Between the trimmed V and J ends, which lost 1 base and 3 bases, there was a span of 2 bases. This CDR3 is 12 amino acids long. Germline V CDR1 and CDR2: PRHDT, FYEKMQ (reference sequence). Treatment given: 15 to 20 received Ad26.COV2.S at low or high dose, single or two shots; about 5 received placebo; per-sample allocation not given. At day 63 after the first vaccine or placebo injection, samples were drawn. An adult donor aged 18-55 years was enrolled in Boston. Vaccination used an Ad26 vector expressing Wuhan-strain SARS-CoV-2 spike.

The chain is built from TRBV13 and TRBJ2-3; D remains ambiguous. The specimen was peripheral blood, collected in a trial of Ad26.COV2.S vaccine versus placebo. The TCR originated in a person aged 18-65 years who received the Ad26.COV2.S COVID-19 vaccine or a placebo. This chain's CDR3 is CASSLVTDTQYF. CDR3 in DNA: TGTGCCAGCAGCTTAGTAACAGATACGCAGTATTTT.